This passage covers 5 T cell receptor beta chains from one sample sequenced in a study of early T cells in non-severe SARS-CoV-2 infection. Via MiXCR, TCRdb re-called the 5' RACE reads, giving one row per CDR3 protein. The sample has about 40,000 distinct CDR3 sequences; around 4.5% are singletons. Source material: whole blood. Source of these receptors: an adult who was a healthcare worker with PCR-confirmed SARS-CoV-2 infection or an uninfected control (not recorded which).

In this sample, this clonotype turned up a few times. The gene calls are TRBV24-1 and TRBJ1-5, with D tentatively TRBD1 (6 bases). Per germline, CDR1 KGHDR and CDR2 SFDVKD. The CDR3 is made up of 16 amino acids. V lost 4 bases and J lost 3, with 15 bases in between. CDR3 region: CATSDPDSSPNQPQHF. The CDR3 region has the DNA TGTGCCACCAGTGACCCGGACAGTTCCCCCAATCAGCCCCAGCATTTT.

This clonotype was counted ten times or more. The rearrangement links TRBV29-1 to TRBJ2-1, with 8 nucleotides matching TRBD1. Germline CDR1 is SQVTM and CDR2 is ANQGSEA. V shed 7 bases, J shed 6 bases, and the junction held 5 bases outside the gene matches. The CDR3 is 12 amino acids. The CDR3 coding sequence is TGCAGCGCCATGACAGGGGTCAATGAGCAGTTCTTC. Residues: CSAMTGVNEQFF.

This clonotype was counted many times. V and J are TRBV10-3 and TRBJ2-2; D may be TRBD1 or TRBD2 (5 bases each). Germline-derived CDR1 and CDR2 are ENHRY and SYGVKD. This CDR3 is 13 amino acids long. Trimming shortened V by 7 bases and J by 4 bases, and 10 bases separated the two germline ends. CDR3 sequence: CAITGPRTGELFF. The CDR3 DNA is TGTGCCATCACGGGACCCCGCACCGGGGAGCTGTTTTTT.

This clonotype was seen ten or more times. The genes are TRBV5-1 and TRBJ2-3, with TRBD1 matching 10 bases. Trimming took 3 bases from V and 3 from J; bases not matched to a gene: 4. The germline gives CDR1 SGHRS, CDR2 YFSETQ. This CDR3 is 15 amino acids long. CDR3 sequence: CASSYKDRGTDTQYF. The CDR3 DNA reads as TGCGCCAGCAGCTATAAGGACAGGGGGACAGATACGCAGTATTTT.

In this sample, this clonotype turned up many times. The chain employs TRBV7-9 and TRBJ2-1; perhaps TRBD1 as D (6 bases). CDR1 SEHNR and CDR2 FQNEAQ come from the germline V gene (reference sequence). Trimming pared 5 bases from V and 2 bases from J, leaving 10 bases between. This CDR3 comprises 14 residues. In nucleotides, the CDR3 is TGTGCCAGCAGCCGAGGGGGAACCTACAATGAGCAGTTCTTC. This translates into CASSRGGTYNEQFF. Full variable domain (rest looked up from reference TRBV7-9 and TRBJ2-1): DTGVSQNPRHKITKRGQNVTFRCDPISEHNRLYWYRQTLGQGPEFLTYFQNEAQLEKSRLLSDRFSAERPKGSFSTLEIQRTEQGDSAMYLCASSRGGTYNEQFFGPGTRLTVL.